The clone carrying this TCR beta chain was seen ten or more times. The data derive from a study of T cells in Graves' hyperthyroidism and ophthalmopathy. TCR beta CDR3 sequences were amplified from RNA transcripts. The TCR CDR3 was amplified in a first-round RT-PCR using the HTBI primer set. From the multiplex PCR reads, TCRdb called clonotypes with MiXCR, one entry per CDR3 protein. Of some 460,000 distinct CDR3 sequences listed, approximately 14% were seen once; the top ten hold approximately 7.5%. Criteria for exclusion of patients were uncontrolled infection, other autoimmune disease, pregnancy or lactation. Orbital computed tomography and thyroid ultrasound, together with serum TRAb and thyroxine and clinical symptoms, were used for diagnoses. V was trimmed by 7 bases and J by 1 base, leaving 11 bases between them. Germline V gives CDR1 SNHLY, CDR2 FYNNEI. The CDR3 has 13 residues.

The sequenced sample consisted of blood. The receptor was derived from a woman between 18 and 30 years old with Graves' hyperthyroidism. The rearrangement links TRBV2 to TRBJ2-7; TRBD2 might be the D (5 bases). CDR3 DNA: TGTGCCAGCATCCACAGAGGGTCCTACGAGCAGTACTTC. It is translated as CASIHRGSYEQYF.